This TCR beta chain was captured by sequencing in a study of healthy donors' naive CD4 and CD8 T cells. Study-wide points: Positive CDR3 charge linked to CD4+ cells, negative to CD8+ cells. CDR3 charge plus V and J genes appeared to account for approximately 14% of CD4/CD8 variance.

This CDR3 has 13 residues. V shed 5 bases and J shed 4 bases, with 11 bases lying between them. Germline V gives CDR1 MNHEY, CDR2 SVGAGI. A linear amplification protocol produced the TCR libraries from roughly 480 ng of total RNA. TCRdb independently ran MiXCR on the reads; one entry per CDR3 protein. The table records around 200,000 distinct CDR3 sequences, about 76% of them present only once. This clonotype was detected once. Its antigen is unidentified. The source of this sequence is a pool of human donors in good health; the sample pools cells from several healthy donors. This chain connects TRBV6-5 to TRBJ1-2; D not resolved. The material sequenced was naive CD4+ and CD8+ T cells sorted from blood, pooled from several donors. The CDR3 sequence is CASSPAIGYGYTF. The DNA for the CDR3 is TGTGCCAGCAGTCCGGCAATCGGCTATGGCTACACCTTC.